The 27 T cell receptor beta chains listed next were all sequenced from one sample in a study of human T cells and chemical hapten exposure. The time point is: patch test 1, 2 weeks after DPC sensitization. As for treatment: therapeutic diphenylcyclopropenone sensitization with weekly scalp DPC. Via MiXCR, TCRdb re-called the RACE reads, giving one row per CDR3 protein. The sample lists under 450,000 distinct CDR3 sequences; more than 4.5% were seen once. Sequencing used whole blood, obtained in connection with sensitization to the hapten diphenylcyclopropenone (DPC). The receptors come from a woman aged 45 to 65 with alopecia areata. Some clones in this sample may be carry-over from other donors' samples.

This clonotype showed up many times. The chain couples TRBV4-1 to TRBJ1-6; possible D gene TRBD1, 6 bases. V was shortened by 1 base and J by 7 bases, with 11 bases between the two germline ends. The CDR3 contains 15 residues. The germline CDR1 and CDR2 sequences are MGHRA and YSYEKL. The CDR3 DNA follows: TGCGCCAGCAGCCAAGGTACAGGGTACAATTCACCCCTCCACTTT. The encoded protein is CASSQGTGYNSPLHF.

The chain employs TRBV3-1 and TRBJ2-5, with 7 bases aligning to TRBD1. Germline CDR1 is LGHDT and CDR2 is YNNKEL (reference sequence). V trimming: 4 bases; J trimming: 1 base; junction bases outside the gene matches: 15. The CDR3 extends over 18 amino acids. The CDR3 nucleotides read TGTGCCAGCAGCCGAAAGAACCGGGACAGCTACCTCCAAGAGACCCAGTACTTC. Amino acid sequence: CASSRKNRDSYLQETQYF.

This clonotype was detected ten times or more. The V gene is TRBV28, the J gene TRBJ2-3; D tentatively fits TRBD1 or TRBD2 (8 bases each). Germline loops: CDR1 MDHEN, CDR2 SYDVKM. The CDR3 contains 15 residues. V dropped 8 bases and J dropped 1 base, with 16 bases sitting between them. The CDR3 loop is CASQGATSGTDTQYF. The DNA of the CDR3 is TGTGCCAGCCAGGGGGCGACTAGCGGCACAGATACGCAGTATTTT. Using reference TRBV28 and TRBJ2-3 for the parts outside the CDR3, the full variable domain is DVKVTQSSRYLVKRTGEKVFLECVQDMDHENMFWYRQDPGLGLRLIYFSYDVKMKEKGDIPEGYSVSREKKERFSLILESASTNQTSMYLCASQGATSGTDTQYFGPGTRLTVL.

The gene calls are TRBV29-1 and TRBJ2-1, with 10 bases identical to TRBD2. The ends lost 7 bases at V and 4 bases at J; junction bases unmatched: 4. Germline CDR1 and CDR2: SQVTM and ANQGSEA. The CDR3 totals 13 residues. The CDR3 nucleotides are TGCAGCGCCCGAGCGGGAGGGTACAATGAGCAGTTCTTC. This translates into CSARAGGYNEQFF.

The V gene is TRBV30, the J gene TRBJ2-7; TRBD1 aligns across 7 bases. There are 13 residues in the CDR3. Per the germline V gene, CDR1 is GTSNPN and CDR2 is SVGIG (reference sequence). V dropped 0 bases and J dropped 4; count of bases not matched to a gene: 3. This chain's CDR3 is CAWSVARGYEQYF. DNA for the CDR3: TGTGCCTGGAGTGTAGCCAGGGGGTACGAGCAGTACTTC.

Worth noting for this clonotype: A much larger clone differs from this one at a single base, so this may be a read error. The chain combines TRBV29-1 with TRBJ1-2; maybe TRBD1 (6 bases). This CDR3 has 11 amino acids. Trimming pared 7 bases from V and 6 bases from J, leaving 12 bases between. CDR1 is SQVTM and CDR2 is ANQGSEA in the germline V gene. CDR3 nucleotide sequence: TGCAGCGCACAGGGAACTCATGGCTACACCTTC. Protein product: CSAQGTHGYTF.

This clonotype was recorded at least ten times. The chain is built from TRBV20-1 and TRBJ2-3; D is ambiguous. Trimming took off 5 bases at V and 6 bases at J, with 9 bases between the two ends. Looked up from germline, CDR1 is DFQATT and CDR2 is SNEGSKA (reference sequence). The CDR3 contains 11 residues. DNA of the CDR3: TGCAGTGCTCCCCCGAGGGATACGCAGTATTTT. Translating gives CSAPPRDTQYF.

In its sample, this clonotype was seen many times. The rearrangement joins TRBV5-5 to TRBJ1-2; 9 bases are shared with TRBD1. The CDR3 length is 15 residues. Germline V CDR1 and CDR2: SGHKS, YYEKEE (reference sequence). V shed 0 bases and J 5 bases; nucleotides not matched to a gene: 5. CDR3 residues: CASSLEGTGQYGYTF. The CDR3 DNA follows: TGTGCCAGCAGCTTGGAAGGGACAGGGCAATATGGCTACACCTTC.

The CDR3 here is CASTTGSGGADEQFF. In nucleotides, the CDR3 is TGTGCCAGCACCACAGGTAGCGGGGGGGCCGATGAGCAGTTCTTC. The rearrangement links TRBV6-1 to TRBJ2-1; 11 bases are a match to TRBD2. The CDR3 is 15 amino acids. V trimming: 7 bases; J trimming: 8 bases; junction bases outside the gene matches: 10. The germline V gene encodes CDR1 MNHNS and CDR2 SASEGT.

The chain combines TRBV5-4 with TRBJ2-7; D gene unclear. V shed 0 bases and J shed 5 bases, with 6 bases lying between them. In germline, CDR1 is SGHNT, CDR2 YYREEE (reference sequence). The CDR3 is 12 residues long. The CDR3 spells CASSLVPDEQYF. The CDR3, as DNA: TGTGCCAGCAGCTTGGTTCCGGACGAGCAGTACTTC.

At least ten counts were recorded for this clonotype. The V call is TRBV12-3 or TRBV12-4, the J call TRBJ1-3; D not resolved. This CDR3 spans 13 amino acids. The V end was cut by 7 bases, the J end by 0 bases, with 7 bases between. CDR3 DNA: TGTGCCAGCATAGGATTCTCTGGAAACACCATATATTTT. As protein: CASIGFSGNTIYF.

This clonotype was found many times. The chain employs TRBV7-2 and TRBJ1-3; no clear D gene. V gave up 1 base and J gave up 0 bases, with 16 bases separating them. This CDR3 is 18 amino acids long. Germline V gene data show CDR1 as SGHTA and CDR2 as FQGNSA. The CDR3 DNA reads as TGTGCCAGCAGCTTAGATATAACCGGCCTCTTCTCTGGAAACACCATATATTTT. Translated, it gives CASSLDITGLFSGNTIYF.

The chain employs TRBV20-1 and TRBJ1-2; D is perhaps TRBD1 (6 bases). The length of the CDR3 is 13 residues. Trimming stripped 3 bases from V and 4 bases from J, with 12 bases between. In germline, CDR1 is DFQATT, CDR2 SNEGSKA (reference sequence). The CDR3 loop is CSASLGAGYGYTF. DNA for the CDR3: TGCAGTGCTAGCTTGGGGGCTGGCTATGGCTACACCTTC.

This clonotype was counted only a few times. V gene TRBV28 combines with J gene TRBJ1-4, with D unclear. CDR3 length equals 11 residues. Germline values: CDR1 MDHEN, CDR2 SYDVKM. Deletions cut 1 base from V and 6 bases from J, with 0 bases between. The CDR3 DNA is TGTGCCAGCAGTTTATATGAAAAACTGTTTTTT. Translated: CASSLYEKLFF.

This clonotype was seen repeatedly, ten times or more. The chain recombines TRBV20-1 with TRBJ1-6, with 7 bases matching TRBD1. V was clipped by 4 bases and J by 7 bases; unmatched bases: 10. The CDR3 runs to 15 residues. Germline V CDR1 and CDR2: DFQATT, SNEGSKA (reference sequence). The CDR3 loop reads CSAKIRQGKNSPLHF. Here the CDR3 DNA reads TGCAGTGCTAAAATCCGACAGGGAAAGAATTCACCCCTCCACTTT.

At least ten counts were recorded for this clonotype. The chain is built from TRBV2 and TRBJ2-1; D remains unclear. The CDR3 runs to 12 residues. From germline, CDR1 is SNHLY and CDR2 FYNNEI. V gave up 6 bases and J gave up 5 bases, with 8 bases separating them. CDR3 coding DNA: TGTGCCAGCAGCGGAGAGGACAATGAGCAGTTCTTC. This encodes CASSGEDNEQFF.

In this sample, this clonotype turned up a few times. CDR3 DNA: TGTGCCAGCTCACTGGATCGGACAAGAAGTGAAAAACTGTTTTTT. This translates into CASSLDRTRSEKLFF. The rearrangement uses TRBV18 and TRBJ1-4, with D perhaps matching TRBD1 (5 bases). CDR3 size: 15 residues. V lost 4 bases, J lost 7 bases, and 16 bases lay in between. Germline V CDR1 and CDR2: KGHSH, LQKENI.

The V call is TRBV6-2 or TRBV6-3, the J call TRBJ2-5; D gene ambiguous. The CDR3 length is 14 residues. Trimming took 6 bases from V and 3 from J, leaving 14 bases between them. Per the germline V gene, CDR1 is MNHEY and CDR2 is SVGEGT. The CDR3 spells CASRVDLREETQYF. Written as DNA, the CDR3 is TGTGCCAGCAGGGTGGACCTTCGCGAAGAGACCCAGTACTTC.

This clonotype has a handful of counts. The chain uses TRBV29-1 and TRBJ1-1, with no clear D. The V gene lost 3 bases and the J gene lost 11 bases, with 13 bases spanning the gap. This CDR3 has 11 amino acids. Germline lookup yields CDR1 SQVTM and CDR2 ANQGSEA. CDR3 region: CSVDGEGGAFF. Written as DNA, the CDR3 is TGCAGCGTTGATGGGGAAGGTGGGGCTTTCTTT. The whole variable domain, remainder taken from reference TRBV29-1 and TRBJ1-1, is SAVISQKPSRDICQRGTSLTIQCQVDSQVTMMFWYRQQPGQSLTLIATANQGSEATYESGFVIDKFPISRPNLTFSTLTVSNMSPEDSSIYLCSVDGEGGAFFGQGTRLTVV.

V is TRBV5-6 and J is TRBJ2-3; D is possibly TRBD2 (6 bases). Trimming cost V 0 bases and J 4 bases, with 12 bases left between them. Germline V gene lookup returns CDR1 SGHDT and CDR2 YYEEEE. The CDR3 has 15 residues. CDR3 nucleotides: TGTGCCAGCAGCTTGGGGGGCGGGATGGCAGATACGCAGTATTTT. It codes for CASSLGGGMADTQYF.

This rearrangement joins TRBV20-1 to TRBJ2-3; the match to TRBD2 covers 9 bases. With 3 bases clipped from V and 3 bases from J, the junction kept 10 bases outside the gene matches. The CDR3 covers 16 residues. Germline V CDR1 and CDR2: DFQATT, SNEGSKA (reference sequence). This CDR3 is CSASVPSGIGTDTQYF. CDR3 coding DNA: TGCAGTGCTAGTGTGCCTAGCGGGATTGGTACAGATACGCAGTATTTT.

This clonotype was recorded many times. The J gene is TRBJ2-5, the V gene TRBV7-8; TRBD2 agrees at 10 bases. Germline lookup yields CDR1 SGHVS and CDR2 FQNEAQ. This CDR3 is 18 amino acids long. The V gene end was trimmed by 4 bases and the J gene end by 2 bases; junction bases not matched to a gene: 13. This CDR3 reads CASSSAGLAEERQETQYF. CDR3 coding DNA: TGTGCCAGCAGCTCAGCCGGACTAGCGGAGGAAAGACAAGAGACCCAGTACTTC.

This clonotype has a count of ten or more. The rearrangement uses TRBV12-3 or TRBV12-4 and TRBJ1-5, with D possibly TRBD1 on 5 matching bases. The CDR3 sequence is 15 residues long. Between the trimmed V and J ends, which lost 0 bases and 2 bases, there was a span of 8 bases. The CDR3 sequence: CASSLAGGGNQPQHF. CDR3 DNA: TGTGCCAGCAGTTTAGCTGGGGGTGGCAATCAGCCCCAGCATTTT.

At least ten counts were recorded for this clonotype. The chain's CDR3 is CASRFGTNYGYTF. In DNA form, the CDR3 reads TGTGCCAGCCGTTTCGGGACTAACTATGGCTACACCTTC. This chain connects TRBV2 to TRBJ1-2, with unresolved D. V lost 8 bases and J lost 0, with 10 bases in between. The germline CDR1 and CDR2 sequences are SNHLY and FYNNEI. CDR3 length equals 13 residues.

This chain joins TRBV13 and TRBJ2-3; TRBD1 or TRBD2 may be the D gene (6 bases each). Germline V gene lookup returns CDR1 PRHDT and CDR2 FYEKMQ (reference sequence). The CDR3 is 16 amino acids. V lost 4 bases and J lost 2, with 16 bases in between. The CDR3 DNA follows: TGTGCCAGCAGCTATGGACATGGGGGGCCCACAGATACGCAGTATTTT. Its protein is CASSYGHGGPTDTQYF. The full variable domain, completed using reference TRBV13 and TRBJ2-3, is AAGVIQSPRHLIKEKRETATLKCYPIPRHDTVYWYQQGPGQDPQFLISFYEKMQSDKGSIPDRFSAQQFSDYHSELNMSSLELGDSALYFCASSYGHGGPTDTQYFGPGTRLTVL.

The table lists this clonotype with many counts. The chain couples TRBV19 to TRBJ1-5, with a tentative D call TRBD1 (6 bases). V shed 3 bases and J shed 5 bases, with 17 bases lying between them. Per germline, CDR1 LNHDA and CDR2 SQIVND (reference sequence). This CDR3 is 16 amino acids long. The CDR3 DNA sequence: TGTGCCAGTAGTATCGCGGGGGGCCGCTTGGATCAGCCCCAGCATTTT. It codes for CASSIAGGRLDQPQHF.

This clonotype was seen ten or more times. The J gene is TRBJ2-7, the V gene TRBV5-1; D gene unclear. Germline CDR1 reads SGHRS; CDR2 reads YFSETQ. Trimming removed 4 bases at V and 0 bases at J, with 14 bases between. This CDR3 is 15 amino acids long. CDR3 amino acids: CASSVEWGFSYEQYF. The CDR3 nucleotides read TGCGCCAGCAGCGTGGAATGGGGATTCTCCTACGAGCAGTACTTC.